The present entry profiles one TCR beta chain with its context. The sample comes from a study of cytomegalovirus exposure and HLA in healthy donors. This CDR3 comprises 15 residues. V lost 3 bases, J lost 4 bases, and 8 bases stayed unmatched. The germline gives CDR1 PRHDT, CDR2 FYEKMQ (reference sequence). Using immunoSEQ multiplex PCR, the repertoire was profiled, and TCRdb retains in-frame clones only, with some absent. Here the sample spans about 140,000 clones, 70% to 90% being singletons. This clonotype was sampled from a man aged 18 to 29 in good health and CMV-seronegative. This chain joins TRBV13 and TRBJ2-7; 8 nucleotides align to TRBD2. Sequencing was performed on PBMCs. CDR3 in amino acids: CASSLGRGAIYEQYF. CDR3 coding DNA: TGTGCCAGCAGCTTGGGGCGGGGGGCGATATACGAGCAGTACTTC. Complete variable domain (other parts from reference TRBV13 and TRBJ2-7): AAGVIQSPRHLIKEKRETATLKCYPIPRHDTVYWYQQGPGQDPQFLISFYEKMQSDKGSIPDRFSAQQFSDYHSELNMSSLELGDSALYFCASSLGRGAIYEQYFGPGTRLTVT.